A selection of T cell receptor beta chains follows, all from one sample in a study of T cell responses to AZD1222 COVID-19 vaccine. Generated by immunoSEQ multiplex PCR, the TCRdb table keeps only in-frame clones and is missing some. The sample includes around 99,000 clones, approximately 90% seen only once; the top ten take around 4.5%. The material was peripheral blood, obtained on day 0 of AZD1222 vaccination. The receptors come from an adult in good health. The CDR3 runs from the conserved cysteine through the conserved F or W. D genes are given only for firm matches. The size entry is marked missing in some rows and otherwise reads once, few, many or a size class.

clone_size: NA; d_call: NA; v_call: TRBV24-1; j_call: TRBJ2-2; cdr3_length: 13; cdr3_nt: TGTGCCACCAGTGAACGACGCACCGGGGAGCTGTTTTTT; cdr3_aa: CATSERRTGELFF
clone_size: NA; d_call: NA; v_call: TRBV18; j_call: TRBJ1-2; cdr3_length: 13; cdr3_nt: TGTGCCAGCTCGGGAAGACAAAGCTATGGCTACACCTTC; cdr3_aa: CASSGRQSYGYTF
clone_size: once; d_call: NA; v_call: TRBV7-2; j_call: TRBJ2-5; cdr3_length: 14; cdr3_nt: TGTGCCAGCAGCCCTAGGAGGGGTCAAGAGACCCAGTACTTC; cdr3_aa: CASSPRRGQETQYF
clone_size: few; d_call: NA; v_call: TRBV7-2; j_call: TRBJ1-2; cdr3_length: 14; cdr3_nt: TGTGCCAGCAGCTTAGGGGGGATTGGGTATGGCTACACCTTC; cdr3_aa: CASSLGGIGYGYTF
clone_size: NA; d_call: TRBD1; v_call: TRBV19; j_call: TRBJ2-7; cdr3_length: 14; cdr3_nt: TGTGCCAGTAGTGATAGGGGGCAAGGCTACGAGCAGTACTTC; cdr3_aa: CASSDRGQGYEQYF
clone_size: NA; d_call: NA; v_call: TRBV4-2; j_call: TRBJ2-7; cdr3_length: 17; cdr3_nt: TGTGCCAGCAGCCAAGTGAACGGCGGAGAGCGAACCTACGAGCAGTACTTC; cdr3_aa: CASSQVNGGERTYEQYF
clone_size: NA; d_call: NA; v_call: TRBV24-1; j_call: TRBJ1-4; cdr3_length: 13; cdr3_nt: TGTGCCACCAGTGATTTCTCAGGTTTGCAACTGTTTTTT; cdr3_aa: CATSDFSGLQLFF
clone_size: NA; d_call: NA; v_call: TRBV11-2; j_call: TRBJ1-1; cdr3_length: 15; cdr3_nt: TGTGCCAGCAGCCACCCAGGGGTGCTGAACACTGAAGCTTTCTTT; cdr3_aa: CASSHPGVLNTEAFF
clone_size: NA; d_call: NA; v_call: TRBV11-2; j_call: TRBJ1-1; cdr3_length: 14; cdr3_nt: TGTGCCAGCAGCTTACTAGGATTGAACACTGAAGCTTTCTTT; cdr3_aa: CASSLLGLNTEAFF
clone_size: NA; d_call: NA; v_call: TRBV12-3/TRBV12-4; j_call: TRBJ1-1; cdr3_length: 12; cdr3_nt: TGTGCCAGCAGTTTAGCGCGGGCTGAAGCTTTCTTT; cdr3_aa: CASSLARAEAFF
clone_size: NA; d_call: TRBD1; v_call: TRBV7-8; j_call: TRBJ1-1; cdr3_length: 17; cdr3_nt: TGTGCCAGCAGCTTCCGGACAGGGTCGCACATGAACACTGAAGCTTTCTTT; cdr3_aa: CASSFRTGSHMNTEAFF
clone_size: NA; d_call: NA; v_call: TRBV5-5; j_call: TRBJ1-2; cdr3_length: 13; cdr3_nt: TGTGCCAGCAGCTTAAGGGACCCGGAGGGCTACACCTTC; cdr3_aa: CASSLRDPEGYTF